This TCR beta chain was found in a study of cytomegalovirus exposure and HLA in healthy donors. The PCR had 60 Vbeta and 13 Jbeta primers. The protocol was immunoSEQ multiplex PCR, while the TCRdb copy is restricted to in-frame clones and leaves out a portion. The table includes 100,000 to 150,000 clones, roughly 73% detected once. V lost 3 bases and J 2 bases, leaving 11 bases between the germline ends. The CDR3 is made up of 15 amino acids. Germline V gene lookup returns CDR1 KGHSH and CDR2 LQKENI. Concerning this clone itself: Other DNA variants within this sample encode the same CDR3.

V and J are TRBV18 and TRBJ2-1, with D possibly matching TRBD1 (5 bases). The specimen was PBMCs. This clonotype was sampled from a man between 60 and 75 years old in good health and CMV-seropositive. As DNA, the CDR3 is TGTGCCAGCTCACCGGGGCAGGCAGCCTACAATGAGCAGTTCTTC. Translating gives CASSPGQAAYNEQFF. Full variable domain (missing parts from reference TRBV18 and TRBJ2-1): NAGVMQNPRHLVRRRGQEARLRCSPMKGHSHVYWYRQLPEEGLKFMVYLQKENIIDESGMPKERFSAEFPKEGPSILRIQQVVRGDSAAYFCASSPGQAAYNEQFFGPGTRLTVL.